This T cell receptor beta chain came from a study of shared clonotypes between healthy human individuals. Regarding the study as a whole: Lower generation probabilities were found for non-shared clonotypes than for those shared by all four donors. A handful of donors had 4% to 5% of their naive CD4 clonotypes in common. Though the depth was large, rarefaction showed that sorted-subset sequencing was incomplete.

V trimming: 4 bases; J trimming: 5 bases; junction bases outside the gene matches: 12. The length of the CDR3 is 16 residues. Per the germline V gene, CDR1 is ENHRY and CDR2 is SYGVKD. Per the authors' pipeline: ImmunoSEQ gave junction-only sequences without quality scores, so filtering differed. Profiled with immunoSEQ multiplex PCR; TCRdb holds only in-frame clones, not every one. V, J and clone size are those of that table, while D and trimming were read from the DNA. This repertoire shows 1,100,000 or so clones, about four fifths found once; its top ten account for approximately 0.56%. Note on this clone: Antigen specificity is unknown.

Sample: memory CD4+ T cells from PBMCs. Subset defined: CD45RA-negative fraction. The clonotype comes from a man younger than 30 in good health. Some clones in this sample may be carry-over from other donors' samples. The J gene is TRBJ2-7, the V gene TRBV10-3; TRBD1 matches at 9 bases. The CDR3 spells CAISGTGTGNPHEQYF. For the CDR3, the DNA is TGTGCCATCAGTGGTACGGGGACAGGGAATCCCCACGAGCAGTACTTC.